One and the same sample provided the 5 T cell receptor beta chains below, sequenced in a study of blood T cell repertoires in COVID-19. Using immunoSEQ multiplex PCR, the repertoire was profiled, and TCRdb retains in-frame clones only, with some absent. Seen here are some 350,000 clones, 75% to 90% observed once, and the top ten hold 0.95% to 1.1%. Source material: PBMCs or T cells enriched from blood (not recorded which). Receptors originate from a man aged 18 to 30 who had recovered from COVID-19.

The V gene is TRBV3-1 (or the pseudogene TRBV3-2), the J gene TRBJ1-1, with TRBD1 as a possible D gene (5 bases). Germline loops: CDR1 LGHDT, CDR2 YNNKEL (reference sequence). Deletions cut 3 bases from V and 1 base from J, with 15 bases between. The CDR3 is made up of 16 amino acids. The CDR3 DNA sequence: TGTGCCAGCAGCCAGGGTAAGGGGATGGGGAACACTGAAGCTTTCTTT. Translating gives CASSQGKGMGNTEAFF.

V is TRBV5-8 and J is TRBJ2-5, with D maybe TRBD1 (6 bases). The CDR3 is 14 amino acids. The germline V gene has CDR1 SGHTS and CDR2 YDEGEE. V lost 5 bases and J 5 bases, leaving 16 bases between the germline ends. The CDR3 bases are TGTGCCAGCAGAAGTCAGGGGCTGTCGGAGACCCAGTACTTC. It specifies CASRSQGLSETQYF.

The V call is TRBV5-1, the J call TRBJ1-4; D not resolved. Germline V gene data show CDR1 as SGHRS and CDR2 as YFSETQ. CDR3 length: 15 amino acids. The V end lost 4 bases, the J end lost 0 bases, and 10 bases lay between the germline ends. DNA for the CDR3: TGCGCCAGCAGCCCTTCCGGAGCAACTAATGAAAAACTGTTTTTT. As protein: CASSPSGATNEKLFF.

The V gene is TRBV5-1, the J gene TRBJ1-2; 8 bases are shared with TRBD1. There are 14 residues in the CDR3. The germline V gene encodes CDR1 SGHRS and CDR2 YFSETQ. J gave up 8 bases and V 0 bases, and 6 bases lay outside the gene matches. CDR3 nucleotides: TGCGCCAGCAGCTTGGGGGACAGGTTCGGCGGCTACACCTTC. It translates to CASSLGDRFGGYTF.

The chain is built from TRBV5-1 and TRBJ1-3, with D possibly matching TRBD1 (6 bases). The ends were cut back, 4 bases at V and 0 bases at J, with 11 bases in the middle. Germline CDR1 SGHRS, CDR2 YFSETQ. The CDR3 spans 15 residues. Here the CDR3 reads CASSDGQTSGNTIYF. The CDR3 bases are TGCGCCAGCAGCGATGGACAGACCTCTGGAAACACCATATATTTT.